The next 31 T cell receptor beta chains were all read from a single sample in a study of T cell responses to AZD1222 COVID-19 vaccine. Assay used: immunoSEQ multiplex PCR; TCRdb lists only in-frame clones, some missing. Of 150,000 or so clones in the sample, 85% to 95% were seen once. The material sequenced was peripheral blood, taken on day 0 of AZD1222 vaccination. The receptor source for this set is an adult in good health.

The chain is built from TRBV5-1 and TRBJ2-2, with D unresolved. The CDR3 is 15 amino acids. Trimming removed 5 bases from V and 5 bases from J, with 16 bases in between. Germline lookup yields CDR1 SGHRS and CDR2 YFSETQ. The CDR3 protein is CASSYSSGPTGELFF. In DNA, the CDR3 is TGCGCCAGCAGTTATTCGTCTGGACCGACCGGGGAGCTGTTTTTT.

This clone has just one count. This chain connects TRBV12-3 or TRBV12-4 to TRBJ1-1; D remains ambiguous. The CDR3 runs 13 residues. Trimming stripped 0 bases from V and 4 bases from J, with 6 bases between. The chain's CDR3 is CASSLAVGTEAFF. For the CDR3, the DNA is TGTGCCAGCAGTTTAGCGGTGGGCACTGAAGCTTTCTTT.

This CDR3 is CATSDLDGDQPQHF. As DNA, the CDR3 is TGTGCCACCAGTGATTTGGATGGGGATCAGCCCCAGCATTTT. The V gene is TRBV24-1, the J gene TRBJ1-5; D call uncertain. The germline gives CDR1 KGHDR, CDR2 SFDVKD. V was shortened by 0 bases and J by 5 bases, with 7 bases between the two germline ends. The CDR3 runs to 14 residues.

V is TRBV7-8 and J is TRBJ2-5; 10 bases fit TRBD2. CDR3 length: 16 amino acids. V shed 5 bases and J 4 bases; nucleotides not matched to a gene: 10. Per the germline V gene, CDR1 is SGHVS and CDR2 is FQNEAQ. CDR3 in amino acids: CASSPRSLAGVETQYF. DNA for the CDR3: TGTGCCAGCAGCCCCCGGTCGCTAGCGGGGGTAGAGACCCAGTACTTC.

The chain joins TRBV19 to TRBJ2-2; 13 nucleotides line up with TRBD2. Trimming took 7 bases from V and 3 from J; bases not matched to a gene: 2. CDR1 and CDR2 (germline): LNHDA, SQIVND (reference sequence). This CDR3 comprises 15 residues. The chain's CDR3 is CASKGLAGYTGELFF. Written as DNA, the CDR3 is TGTGCCAGTAAGGGACTAGCGGGGTACACCGGGGAGCTGTTTTTT.

The V call is TRBV5-1, the J call TRBJ1-6, with D perhaps matching TRBD1 (5 bases). Germline V gene sequence: CDR1 SGHRS, CDR2 YFSETQ. Between the trimmed V and J ends, which lost 0 bases and 9 bases, there was a span of 10 bases. This CDR3 spans 14 amino acids. CDR3 loop: CASSLGRVGSPLHF. CDR3 bases: TGCGCCAGCAGCTTGGGCAGGGTAGGTTCACCCCTCCACTTT.

The chain recombines TRBV6-2 or TRBV6-3 with TRBJ2-2; the match to TRBD1 covers 9 bases. Germline assignment: CDR1 MNHEY and CDR2 SVGEGT. J lost 7 bases, V lost 2 bases, and 11 bases had no gene match. The CDR3 is 17 residues long. CDR3 DNA sequence: TGTGCCAGCAGTTACCCGTCGGGACAGGGTCGCGGCGGGGAGCTGTTTTTT. It yields the protein CASSYPSGQGRGGELFF.

This clone was seen a handful of times. One junction end disagrees with the germline gene, perhaps due to a read error. This chain's CDR3 is CASSSPGLAGGPPIF. CDR3 nucleotides: TGTGCCAGCAGCTCACCGGGACTAGCGGGGGGGCCGCCTATATTT. This chain links TRBV7-2 with TRBJ2-3, with 16 nucleotides matching TRBD2. The CDR3 is made up of 15 amino acids. Germline V gene lookup returns CDR1 SGHTA and CDR2 FQGNSA. The full variable domain, rest sourced from reference TRBV7-2 and TRBJ2-3, is GAGVSQSPSNKVTEKGKDVELRCDPISGHTALYWYRQSLGQGLEFLIYFQGNSAPDKSGLPSDRFSAERTGGSVSTLTIQRTQQEDSAVYLCASSSPGLAGGPPIFGPGTRLTVL.

The J gene is TRBJ1-5, the V gene TRBV19; TRBD1 matches 7 bases. The CDR3 totals 14 residues. CDR1 and CDR2 (germline): LNHDA, SQIVND (reference sequence). V lost 3 bases and J lost 6; bases outside the gene matches: 5. CDR3 DNA sequence: TGTGCCAGTAGTATGGGAGGGGGCAGTCAGCCCCAGCATTTT. It specifies CASSMGGGSQPQHF.

The gene calls are TRBV14 and TRBJ1-2, with 7 positions matching TRBD1. Germline trimming cut 1 base from V and 7 bases from J; bases unmatched to any gene: 18. The CDR3 totals 18 residues. Germline V gives CDR1 SGHDN, CDR2 FVKESK. CDR3 sequence: CASSQGRRGRTSSPGYTF. DNA of the CDR3: TGTGCCAGCAGCCAAGGCCGTAGGGGGCGGACCTCTTCTCCTGGCTACACCTTC.

V and J are TRBV30 and TRBJ1-5, with a tentative D call TRBD1 (5 bases). The CDR3 runs 13 residues. The V and J ends lost 2 bases and 9 bases respectively, with 14 bases between them. Germline-derived CDR1 and CDR2 are GTSNPN and SVGIG (reference sequence). The CDR3: CAWSTGLSGPQHF. CDR3 sequence (DNA): TGTGCCTGGAGTACGGGACTGTCCGGGCCCCAGCATTTT. Full variable domain (missing parts from reference TRBV30 and TRBJ1-5): SQTIHQWPATLVQPVGSPLSLECTVEGTSNPNLYWYRQAAGRGLQLLFYSVGIGQISSEVPQNLSASRPQDRQFILSSKKLLLSDSGFYLCAWSTGLSGPQHFGDGTRLSIL.

This clone occurred once. This sequence joins TRBV7-2 and TRBJ1-1; 8 positions agree with TRBD1. The CDR3 spans 14 residues. Per germline, CDR1 SGHTA and CDR2 FQGNSA. Losses at the gene ends were 4 bases for V and 7 bases for J; bases not matched to a gene: 8. The CDR3 DNA is TGTGCCAGCAGCTACCGACAGGGGATGGGTGAAGCTTTCTTT. Translating it yields CASSYRQGMGEAFF.

The V gene is TRBV11-3, the J gene TRBJ2-3, with TRBD1 matching over 7 bases. The trim removed 3 bases at V and 4 bases at J, leaving 10 bases unmatched. The CDR3 runs to 16 residues. The germline V gene has CDR1 SGHNT and CDR2 YENEEA. CDR3 amino acids: CASSFHLGGRPDTQYF. Here the CDR3 DNA reads TGTGCCAGCAGCTTTCATCTAGGGGGCCGTCCAGATACGCAGTATTTT.

The V and J genes are TRBV27 and TRBJ2-7, with 7 bases fitting TRBD1. CDR1 and CDR2 (germline): MNHEY, SMNVEV (reference sequence). This CDR3 contains 15 residues. The V and J ends lost 1 base and 6 bases, in that order; junction bases with no gene match: 9. The CDR3 bases are TGTGCCAGCAGTTTATACCCGGGACAGCTCTCCGAGCAGTACTTC. Encoded protein: CASSLYPGQLSEQYF.

The CDR3, as DNA: TGTGCCAGCTCACCGCGGGGCCTAAGGAGCACTGAAGCTTTCTTT. Protein sequence: CASSPRGLRSTEAFF. V usage is TRBV7-9 and J usage is TRBJ1-1; a weak D match, TRBD1 (5 bases). Germline V gene data show CDR1 as SEHNR and CDR2 as FQNEAQ (reference sequence). CDR3 length equals 15 residues. The V end was cut by 8 bases, the J end by 4 bases, with 20 bases between. The full variable domain, its missing parts supplied by reference TRBV7-9 and TRBJ1-1, is DTGVSQNPRHKITKRGQNVTFRCDPISEHNRLYWYRQTLGQGPEFLTYFQNEAQLEKSRLLSDRFSAERPKGSFSTLEIQRTEQGDSAMYLCASSPRGLRSTEAFFGQGTRLTVV.

This clone was detected only once. The rearrangement links TRBV10-3 to TRBJ1-1; 7 bases agree with TRBD1. This CDR3 has 15 residues. CDR1 is ENHRY, CDR2 SYGVKD, per germline. J gave up 3 bases and V 4 bases, and 8 bases lay outside the gene matches. The CDR3 region has the DNA TGTGCCATCAGTGCCCAGGACAGGTTTGACACTGAAGCTTTCTTT. It translates to CAISAQDRFDTEAFF.

The gene calls are TRBV28 and TRBJ1-5; D remains unclear. V was pared by 2 bases and J by 4 bases, with 0 bases between. Per the germline V gene, CDR1 is MDHEN and CDR2 is SYDVKM. The CDR3 has 11 residues. The CDR3 sequence is CASSLNQPQHF. CDR3 DNA sequence: TGTGCCAGCAGTTTAAATCAGCCCCAGCATTTT.

The J gene is TRBJ1-2, the V gene TRBV11-2; D ambiguous. CDR1 is SGHAT and CDR2 is FQNNGV in the germline V gene. The CDR3 extends over 13 amino acids. With 1 base removed from V and 6 bases from J, the gap between germline ends came to 9 bases. For the CDR3, the DNA is TGTGCCAGCAGCTTAGGGAGGTCGGATGGCTACACCTTC. Its translation is CASSLGRSDGYTF.

V usage is TRBV7-9 and J usage is TRBJ1-4; 8 bases are shared with TRBD1. V gave up 1 base and J gave up 0 bases; unmatched junction bases: 10. Germline-derived CDR1 and CDR2 are SEHNR and FQNEAQ (reference sequence). The CDR3 has 19 amino acids. The CDR3 loop reads CASSLGFWGDRPTNEKLFF. The DNA of the CDR3 is TGTGCCAGCAGCTTAGGATTTTGGGGGGACAGGCCAACTAATGAAAAACTGTTTTTT. Complete variable domain (other parts from reference TRBV7-9 and TRBJ1-4): DTGVSQNPRHKITKRGQNVTFRCDPISEHNRLYWYRQTLGQGPEFLTYFQNEAQLEKSRLLSDRFSAERPKGSFSTLEIQRTEQGDSAMYLCASSLGFWGDRPTNEKLFFGSGTQLSVL.

The chain couples TRBV28 to TRBJ1-2; possibly TRBD1 for D (5 bases). The CDR3 runs to 16 residues. V lost 3 bases to trimming and J lost 0 bases, with 14 bases between them. The V gene's germline CDR1 is MDHEN and CDR2 SYDVKM. Here the CDR3 reads CASSLQGSVTNYGYTF. CDR3 coding DNA: TGTGCCAGCAGTTTGCAGGGTTCGGTGACTAACTATGGCTACACCTTC.

This chain uses TRBV2 with TRBJ1-5; TRBD1 matches 9 bases. Germline CDR1 reads SNHLY; CDR2 reads FYNNEI. The V gene end was trimmed by 5 bases and the J gene end by 6 bases; junction bases not matched to a gene: 5. CDR3 length equals 14 residues. The CDR3 nucleotides are TGTGCCAGCAGTCAAACAGGGGGCCGTCAGCCCCAGCATTTT. Its translation is CASSQTGGRQPQHF.

The V gene is TRBV5-4, the J gene TRBJ2-1; no clear D gene. Germline CDR1 reads SGHNT; CDR2 reads YYREEE (reference sequence). The germline V and J ends were trimmed by 7 bases and 0 bases, with 5 bases remaining between them. The CDR3 extends over 12 amino acids. The CDR3 is CASRSSYNEQFF. The DNA for the CDR3 is TGTGCCAGCCGAAGCTCCTACAATGAGCAGTTCTTC.

This chain joins TRBV4-1 and TRBJ2-1; 12 nucleotides align to TRBD2. The CDR3 totals 15 residues. The V and J ends lost 6 bases and 5 bases, in that order; junction bases with no gene match: 5. The germline CDR1 and CDR2 sequences are MGHRA and YSYEKL. CDR3 coding DNA: TGCGCCAGCAGACCAGGACTAGCGGGGAACAATGAGCAGTTCTTC. As protein: CASRPGLAGNNEQFF.

The CDR3 region is CASSTQGNTEAFF. CDR3 nucleotides: TGTGCCAGCAGCACACAGGGAAACACTGAAGCTTTCTTT. This chain uses TRBV5-5 with TRBJ1-1; possible D gene TRBD1, 6 bases. This CDR3 contains 13 residues. Germline CDR1 SGHKS, CDR2 YYEKEE (reference sequence). Trimming removed 4 bases from V and 2 bases from J, with 9 bases in between.

The rearrangement joins TRBV11-3 to TRBJ2-7; D uncertain. This CDR3 region has 16 residues. Germline-derived CDR1 and CDR2 are SGHNT and YENEEA. Trimming shortened V by 1 base and J by 4 bases, and 17 bases separated the two germline ends. CDR3 sequence (DNA): TGTGCCAGCAGCTTAGGATATGGGAACTTAACATACGAGCAGTACTTC. Protein product: CASSLGYGNLTYEQYF. Combining the CDR3 with reference TRBV11-3 and TRBJ2-7 gives the whole variable domain EAGVVQSPRYKIIEKKQPVAFWCNPISGHNTLYWYLQNLGQGPELLIRYENEEAVDDSQLPKDRFSAERLKGVDSTLKIQPAELGDSAVYLCASSLGYGNLTYEQYFGPGTRLTVT.

The CDR3 DNA follows: TGTGCCAGCAGCTTACGCGGGGTCAACTATGGCTACACCTTC. Amino acids: CASSLRGVNYGYTF. The chain carries TRBV11-2 and TRBJ1-2; unclear D gene. V shed 2 bases and J shed 2 bases, with 9 bases lying between them. Per the germline V gene, CDR1 is SGHAT and CDR2 is FQNNGV. The CDR3 spans 14 residues. Combining the CDR3 with reference TRBV11-2 and TRBJ1-2 gives the whole variable domain EAGVAQSPRYKIIEKRQSVAFWCNPISGHATLYWYQQILGQGPKLLIQFQNNGVVDDSQLPKDRFSAERLKGVDSTLKIQPAKLEDSAVYLCASSLRGVNYGYTFGSGTRLTVV.

The J gene is TRBJ1-2, the V gene TRBV5-5; 7 nucleotides align to TRBD1. From germline, CDR1 is SGHKS and CDR2 YYEKEE (reference sequence). The CDR3 covers 15 residues. Unmatched junction bases numbered 10, after V lost 4 bases and J lost 4 bases. Here the CDR3 reads CASSLTGDILYGYTF. For the CDR3, the DNA is TGTGCCAGCAGCCTTACAGGGGACATACTCTATGGCTACACCTTC.

The V and J genes are TRBV7-8 and TRBJ2-1; TRBD1 aligns across 8 bases. Germline CDR1 and CDR2: SGHVS and FQNEAQ. The CDR3 sequence is 14 residues long. V lost 5 bases, J lost 8 bases, and 8 bases stayed unmatched. CDR3 sequence: CASSQRDRWYEQFF. CDR3 sequence (DNA): TGTGCCAGCAGCCAACGGGACAGGTGGTATGAGCAGTTCTTC.

The rearrangement uses TRBV3-1 (or the pseudogene TRBV3-2) and TRBJ1-6; TRBD1 might be the D (6 bases). Germline lookup yields CDR1 LGHDT and CDR2 YNNKEL (reference sequence). CDR3 length equals 18 residues. Trimming removed 1 base from V and 3 bases from J, with 16 bases in between. The CDR3 DNA reads as TGTGCCAGCAGCCAAGTACAGGACAGACTACTCTATAATTCACCCCTCCACTTT. Translating gives CASSQVQDRLLYNSPLHF.

The chain links TRBV30 to TRBJ2-6; D is uncertain. The CDR3 runs to 13 residues. Trimming removed 4 bases from V and 0 bases from J, with 4 bases in between. The germline gives CDR1 GTSNPN, CDR2 SVGIG (reference sequence). In DNA form, the CDR3 reads TGTGCCTGGACCAACTCTGGGGCCAACGTCCTGACTTTC. Its protein is CAWTNSGANVLTF.

This chain joins TRBV7-9 and TRBJ2-2; D possibly corresponds to TRBD2 (6 bases). Trimming pared 5 bases from V and 7 bases from J, leaving 17 bases between. The CDR3 totals 15 residues. Per the germline V gene, CDR1 is SEHNR and CDR2 is FQNEAQ (reference sequence). DNA of the CDR3: TGTGCCAGCAGCCTCCTCTCCGGGGGAGGCGGGGAGCTGTTTTTT. Translating gives CASSLLSGGGGELFF.